This TCR beta chain was documented in a study of blood T cell repertoires in COVID-19 (dated by TCRdb to about 2020). In terms of the full investigation: Collaborator samples came from the United States, Italy and Spain and covered acute and convalescent phases of COVID-19. Sample metadata almost always included a de-identified subject ID, COVID-19 status, age in years and sex. Subjects who had been exposed to COVID-19, were actively infected with it, or had recovered from it provided the deeply sampled blood TCRbeta repertoires that made up the dataset. The material from the prospective study consisted of cDNA or gDNA derived from T cells, B-cell-depleted T cells, or PBMCs. Samples came from the ongoing ImmuneRACE study (first 160 participants) plus 1,254 subjects from 6 global collaborators. Where HLA class I and class II types were available, the types were taken from metadata supplied by the sample provider, not from assay-based typing. A freely available public database, intended as a resource for researchers studying the immune response to SARS-CoV-2, is where the repertoires were released. Points the paper makes about the study in general: Clinical and demographic metadata were provided uncurated, with the amount varying by source and participant.

TCRbeta CDR3 regions were amplified from genomic DNA by means of the immunoSEQ Assay, a bias-controlled multiplex PCR. On the study's bioinformatics: Nucleated cell counts per sample were estimated from amplification of reference gene primers within the assay. Sequence reads were collapsed and filtered to measure the absolute abundance of every unique TCRbeta CDR3 rearrangement. For each sample, productive Simpson clonality was calculated by taking the square root of Simpson's diversity index across productive rearrangements. What TCRdb holds here is the immuneACCESS table cut down to in-frame rearrangements. Part of the clones is not present; checked against another copy, under half of the missing clones reflect an unresolved V gene, and the others are unexplained. Clone size and the V and J calls come from that table; the DNA yielded D and trimming. This sample has about 60,000 clones in its table, and 75% to 90% of those were observed once. The ten biggest clones cover 1.2% to 1.5% of the sample.

Each collaborating institution followed its own protocols to collect whole blood in K2EDTA tubes. Collaborator samples were shipped for TCRbeta analysis as frozen whole blood, isolated PBMCs, or DNA extracted from either sample type. Based on the germline V gene, the CDR1 and CDR2 sequences are SGHTA and FQGNSA. The CDR3 covers 13 residues, taking in both the cysteine and the phenylalanine. Of the read, only the CDR3 DNA is kept; its 39 bases are in frame from base 1. The germline ends are 12 bases apart after V is trimmed by 3 bases and J by 7 bases. As to this clone: The target of this receptor is not known. Base qualities were left out, and no much larger clone turns up one base away.

This chain is built from TRBV7-2 and TRBJ1-2, with a tentative D gene TRBD1 over 6 matching bases. This receptor was obtained from a man in his 60s with acute or convalescent COVID-19. Sequencing was carried out using peripheral blood. The CDR3: CASSLSRGSGYTF. The DNA is as follows: TGTGCCAGCAGCTTGTCCAGGGGATCTGGCTACACCTTC.